Sequencing of this T cell receptor beta chain was carried out in a study of cytomegalovirus exposure and HLA in healthy donors. Overall study results and limits: Relative to the roughly 690-donor mean, N-insertions were reportedly fewer in an Asian-associated ancestry cluster in a later analysis.

The CDR3 sequence is 15 residues long. Germline V gene lookup returns CDR1 SGHTA and CDR2 FQGNSA. V gave up 5 bases and J gave up 2 bases; unmatched junction bases: 3. Notes on this clone: Its target is unknown.

The PCR was carried out with 60 Vbeta primers and 13 Jbeta primers. In the original workflow: In a later analysis, of some 80 million unique beta chains, some 10 million appeared in at least two donors. Using immunoSEQ multiplex PCR, the repertoire was profiled, and TCRdb retains in-frame clones only, with some absent. V and J calls and clone size come straight from that table; D and trimming were deduced from the DNA. This sample yields 150,000 to 200,000 clones, of which roughly 77% are seen a single time; less than 2.5% belongs to the top ten. Sequenced sample: PBMCs. The sequence derives from a man aged 50-59 years in good health and CMV-seropositive. This chain connects TRBV7-2 to TRBJ2-1, with 10 bases aligning to TRBD1. This CDR3 reads CASSADRGTYNEQFF. DNA for the CDR3: TGTGCCAGCAGCGCGGACAGGGGGACCTACAATGAGCAGTTCTTC.